This TCR beta chain was captured by sequencing in a study of control samples from healthy donors and cancer patients (dated by TCRdb to 2018 to 2020). Remarks on this clone: Its recognized antigen is unknown. No much larger clone exists at a distance of one base, and base qualities are not known.

At the junction V is shortened by 0 bases and J by 4 bases, with 2 bases in between. The CDR1 and CDR2 encoded by the germline V gene (reference sequence) are LGHDT and YNNKEL. Reading from cysteine to phenylalanine, the CDR3 counts 12 amino acids. This entry keeps only the CDR3 DNA: 36 bases, framed from base 1. Libraries were prepared through the immunoSEQ multiplex PCR assay. TCRdb took this table from immuneACCESS and kept in-frame rearrangements with V and J called. Such tables lack part of the clones; where checked against another copy, unresolved V genes explain under half of the gap, and the rest is unexplained. In all, the sample holds 120,000 or so clones, and roughly 84% of those were seen once. In total, the top ten clones hold more than 8% of the sample.

The sequence was obtained from a man aged 35 to 55 in good health. The rearranged segments are TRBV3-1 (or the pseudogene TRBV3-2) and TRBJ2-3, with the D gene not confidently named. Material: blood. The CDR3 reads as follows: CASSQDSDTQYF. The nucleotides read TGTGCCAGCAGCCAAGATTCAGATACGCAGTATTTT.